The sequence of this TCR beta chain was determined in a study of blood T cell repertoires in COVID-19. The wider study: Acute-phase and convalescent COVID-19 samples originated in the United States, Italy and Spain. T cells, B-cell-depleted T cells, or PBMCs provided the cDNA or gDNA that served as material.

Trimming shortened V by 1 base and J by 5 bases, and 13 bases separated the two germline ends. Per the germline V gene, CDR1 is MNHNS and CDR2 is SASEGT. The CDR3 extends over 15 amino acids. Original analysis: Amplification from reference gene primers served as the basis for estimated nucleated cell counts. The assay was immunoSEQ multiplex PCR, and TCRdb's table has in-frame clones only and misses some. For V, J and clone size, that table is used; D and trimming come from the DNA. Of over 200,000 clones listed, 89% are singletons. The sequence was collected from a woman between 40 and 50 years old with acute or convalescent COVID-19. The sequenced sample consisted of peripheral blood. V gene TRBV6-1 combines with J gene TRBJ2-3, with TRBD2 as a possible D gene (6 bases). In nucleotides, the CDR3 is TGTGCCAGCAGTGAAGGAGGTGGGGGAGGAGATACGCAGTATTTT. Its translation is CASSEGGGGGDTQYF.